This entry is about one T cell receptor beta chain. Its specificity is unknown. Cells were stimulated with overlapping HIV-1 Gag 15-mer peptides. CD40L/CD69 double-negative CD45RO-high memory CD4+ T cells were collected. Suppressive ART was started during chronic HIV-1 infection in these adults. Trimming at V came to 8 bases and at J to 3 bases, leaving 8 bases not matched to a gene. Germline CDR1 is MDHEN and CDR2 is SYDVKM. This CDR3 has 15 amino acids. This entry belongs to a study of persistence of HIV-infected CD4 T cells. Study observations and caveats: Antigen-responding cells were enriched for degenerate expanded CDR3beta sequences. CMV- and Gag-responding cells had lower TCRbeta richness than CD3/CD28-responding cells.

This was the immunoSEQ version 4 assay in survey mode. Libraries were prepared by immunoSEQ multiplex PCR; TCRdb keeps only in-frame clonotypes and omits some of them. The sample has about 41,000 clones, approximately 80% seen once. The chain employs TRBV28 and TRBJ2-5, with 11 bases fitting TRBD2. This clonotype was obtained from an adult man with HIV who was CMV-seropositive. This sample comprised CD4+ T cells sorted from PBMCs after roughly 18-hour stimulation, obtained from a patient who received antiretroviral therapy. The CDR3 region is CASRDSGGGKETQYF. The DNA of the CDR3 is TGTGCCAGCCGGGATAGCGGGGGGGGAAAAGAGACCCAGTACTTC.